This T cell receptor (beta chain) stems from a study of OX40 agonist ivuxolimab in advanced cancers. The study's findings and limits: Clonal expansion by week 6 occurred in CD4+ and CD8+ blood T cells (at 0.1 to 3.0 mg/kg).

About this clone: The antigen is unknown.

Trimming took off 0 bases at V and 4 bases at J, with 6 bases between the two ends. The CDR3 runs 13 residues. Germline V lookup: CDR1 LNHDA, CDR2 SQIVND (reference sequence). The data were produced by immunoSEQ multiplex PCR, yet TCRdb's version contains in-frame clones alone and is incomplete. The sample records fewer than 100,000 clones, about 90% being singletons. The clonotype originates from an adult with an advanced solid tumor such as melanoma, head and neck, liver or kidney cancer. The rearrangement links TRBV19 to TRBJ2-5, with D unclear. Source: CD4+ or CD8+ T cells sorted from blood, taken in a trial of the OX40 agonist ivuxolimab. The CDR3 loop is CASSIESGETQYF. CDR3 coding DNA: TGTGCCAGTAGTATAGAAAGTGGAGAGACCCAGTACTTC.